A selection of T cell receptor beta chains follows, all from one sample in a study of T cell clonotyping in hematopoietic cell transplantation. Profiling relied on immunoSEQ multiplex PCR, and the TCRdb table lists in-frame clones only, not all of them. The sample records approximately 5,900 clones, 77% being singletons. The sample was PBMCs, taken 100 days after allogeneic stem cell transplant. The receptors derive from a female patient in her 30s who had an allogeneic stem cell transplant, so the T cells may come from the graft donor. Some clones in this sample may be carry-over from other donors' samples. Both conserved end residues are part of each CDR3. A D gene is named only where the DNA matches it firmly. Size is omitted from some rows. Given values are once, few, many or a class for expanded clones.

abundance: -; d_gene: -; v_gene: TRBV27; j_gene: TRBJ2-5; CDR3aa: CASSFRPHWGTQYF; CDR3nt: TGTGCCAGCAGTTTTCGGCCCCATTGGGGGACCCAGTACTTC
abundance: -; d_gene: -; v_gene: TRBV18; j_gene: TRBJ1-6; CDR3aa: CASSPEESPLHF; CDR3nt: TGTGCCAGCTCTCCGGAGGAATCACCCCTCCACTTT
abundance: -; d_gene: -; v_gene: TRBV6-4; j_gene: TRBJ2-2; CDR3aa: CASSSGDTGELFF; CDR3nt: TGTGCCAGCAGTTCAGGGGACACCGGGGAGCTGTTTTTT
abundance: -; d_gene: -; v_gene: TRBV27; j_gene: TRBJ2-3; CDR3aa: CASSFKRVTDTQYF; CDR3nt: TGTGCCAGCAGTTTTAAGCGGGTCACAGATACGCAGTATTTT
abundance: few; d_gene: -; v_gene: TRBV30; j_gene: TRBJ1-1; CDR3aa: CAWVLNTEAFF; CDR3nt: TGTGCGTGGGTCCTGAACACTGAAGCTTTCTTT
abundance: -; d_gene: -; v_gene: TRBV7-9; j_gene: TRBJ2-5; CDR3aa: CASSIRLTGETQYF; CDR3nt: TGTGCCAGCAGCATCCGACTCACCGGGGAGACCCAGTACTTC
abundance: few; d_gene: -; v_gene: TRBV2; j_gene: TRBJ2-1; CDR3aa: CASSTSYEQFF; CDR3nt: TGTGCCAGCAGCACTAGCTATGAGCAGTTCTTC
abundance: -; d_gene: -; v_gene: TRBV30; j_gene: TRBJ1-2; CDR3aa: CAWSVRVNRAGYTF; CDR3nt: TGTGCCTGGAGTGTACGCGTCAACAGGGCTGGCTACACCTTC
abundance: -; d_gene: TRBD1; v_gene: TRBV30; j_gene: TRBJ1-3; CDR3aa: CAWSIGGRSGNTIYF; CDR3nt: TGTGCCTGGAGTATAGGGGGCCGCTCTGGAAACACCATATATTTT
abundance: -; d_gene: TRBD1; v_gene: TRBV7-9; j_gene: TRBJ1-2; CDR3aa: CASSQLDRVDNYGYTF; CDR3nt: TGTGCCAGCAGCCAATTAGACAGGGTAGATAACTATGGCTACACCTTC
abundance: medium-sized; d_gene: -; v_gene: TRBV30; j_gene: TRBJ1-1; CDR3aa: CAWFLNTEAFF; CDR3nt: TGTGCCTGGTTTCTGAACACTGAAGCTTTCTTT
abundance: -; d_gene: -; v_gene: TRBV5-4; j_gene: TRBJ1-1; CDR3aa: CASSLQAGNTEAFF; CDR3nt: TGTGCCAGCAGCTTACAAGCGGGTAACACTGAAGCTTTCTTT
abundance: -; d_gene: -; v_gene: TRBV12-5; j_gene: TRBJ2-7; CDR3aa: CASGLTDYVEQYF; CDR3nt: TGTGCTAGTGGTCTTACAGATTACGTAGAGCAGTACTTC
abundance: few; d_gene: TRBD1; v_gene: TRBV5-4; j_gene: TRBJ2-5; CDR3aa: CASSVGTGGGQETQYF; CDR3nt: TGTGCCAGCAGCGTGGGGACAGGGGGTGGCCAAGAGACCCAGTACTTC
abundance: few; d_gene: -; v_gene: TRBV7-2; j_gene: TRBJ1-1; CDR3aa: CASSLGGRWNTEAFF; CDR3nt: TGTGCCAGCAGCTTAGGGGGTAGGTGGAACACTGAAGCTTTCTTT
abundance: -; d_gene: -; v_gene: TRBV6-1; j_gene: TRBJ2-7; CDR3aa: CAISREGYYEQYF; CDR3nt: TGTGCCATCAGCCGCGAGGGCTACTACGAGCAGTACTTC
abundance: few; d_gene: -; v_gene: TRBV6-5; j_gene: TRBJ2-7; CDR3aa: CASSLAASYEQYF; CDR3nt: TGTGCCAGCAGTTTAGCGGCCTCCTACGAGCAGTACTTC
abundance: once; d_gene: -; v_gene: TRBV7-2; j_gene: TRBJ1-1; CDR3aa: CASSLGSRVNTEAFF; CDR3nt: TGTGCCAGCAGCTTAGGGTCGAGAGTTAACACTGAAGCTTTCTTT
abundance: -; d_gene: -; v_gene: TRBV14; j_gene: TRBJ1-3; CDR3aa: CASSQGAGNTIYF; CDR3nt: TGTGCCAGCAGCCAGGGTGCTGGAAACACCATATATTTT
abundance: -; d_gene: -; v_gene: TRBV30; j_gene: TRBJ1-4; CDR3aa: CAWGPRGKANEKLFF; CDR3nt: TGTGCCTGGGGACCCCGAGGGAAGGCTAATGAAAAACTGTTTTTT